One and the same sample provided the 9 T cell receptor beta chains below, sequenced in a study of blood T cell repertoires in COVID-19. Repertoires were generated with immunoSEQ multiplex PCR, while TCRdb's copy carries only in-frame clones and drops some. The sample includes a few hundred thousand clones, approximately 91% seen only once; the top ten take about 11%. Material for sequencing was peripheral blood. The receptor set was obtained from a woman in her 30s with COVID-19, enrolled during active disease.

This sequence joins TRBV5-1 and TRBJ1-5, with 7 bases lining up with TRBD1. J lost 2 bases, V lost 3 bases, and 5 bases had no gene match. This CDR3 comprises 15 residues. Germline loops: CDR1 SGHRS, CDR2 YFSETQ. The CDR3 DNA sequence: TGCGCCAGCAGCTACAGGGGCGGAGGCAATCAGCCCCAGCATTTT. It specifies CASSYRGGGNQPQHF.

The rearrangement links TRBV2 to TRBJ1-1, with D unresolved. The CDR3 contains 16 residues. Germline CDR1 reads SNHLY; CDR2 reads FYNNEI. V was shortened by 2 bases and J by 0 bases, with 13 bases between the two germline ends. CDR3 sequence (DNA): TGTGCCAGCAGTGAAAATTTGGGGAGGATGAACACTGAAGCTTTCTTT. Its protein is CASSENLGRMNTEAFF. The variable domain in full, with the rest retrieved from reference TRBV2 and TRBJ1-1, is EPEVTQTPSHQVTQMGQEVILRCVPISNHLYFYWYRQILGQKVEFLVSFYNNEISEKSEIFDDQFSVERPDGSNFTLKIRSTKLEDSAMYFCASSENLGRMNTEAFFGQGTRLTVV.

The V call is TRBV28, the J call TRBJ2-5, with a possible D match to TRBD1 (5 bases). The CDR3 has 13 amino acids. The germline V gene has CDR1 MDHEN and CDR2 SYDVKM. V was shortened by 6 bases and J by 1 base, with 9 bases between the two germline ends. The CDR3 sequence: CASSQGGQETQYF. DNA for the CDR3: TGTGCCAGCAGCCAGGGCGGCCAAGAGACCCAGTACTTC.

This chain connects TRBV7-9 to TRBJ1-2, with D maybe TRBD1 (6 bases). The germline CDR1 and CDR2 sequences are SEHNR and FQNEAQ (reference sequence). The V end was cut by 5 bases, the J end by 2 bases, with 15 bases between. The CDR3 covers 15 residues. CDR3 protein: CASSPSSQGNYGYTF. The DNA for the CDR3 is TGTGCCAGCAGCCCCTCCTCACAGGGAAACTATGGCTACACCTTC.

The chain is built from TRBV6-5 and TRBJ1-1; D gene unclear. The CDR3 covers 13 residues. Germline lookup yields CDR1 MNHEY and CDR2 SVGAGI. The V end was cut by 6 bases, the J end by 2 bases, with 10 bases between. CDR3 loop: CASSIGTNTEAFF. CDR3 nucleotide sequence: TGTGCCAGCAGCATTGGCACCAACACTGAAGCTTTCTTT.

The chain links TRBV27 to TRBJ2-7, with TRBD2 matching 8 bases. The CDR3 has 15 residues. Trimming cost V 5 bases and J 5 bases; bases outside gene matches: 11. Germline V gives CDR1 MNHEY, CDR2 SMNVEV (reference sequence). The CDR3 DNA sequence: TGTGCCAGCAGTCCCAGTCGGGGGGGCAGAGACGAGCAGTACTTC. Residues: CASSPSRGGRDEQYF.

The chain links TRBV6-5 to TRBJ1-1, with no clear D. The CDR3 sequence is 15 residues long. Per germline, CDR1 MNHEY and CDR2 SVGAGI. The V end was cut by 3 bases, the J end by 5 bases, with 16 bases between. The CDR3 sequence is CASSYWKGRRTEAFF. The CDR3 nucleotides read TGTGCCAGCAGTTATTGGAAAGGGAGAAGGACTGAAGCTTTCTTT.

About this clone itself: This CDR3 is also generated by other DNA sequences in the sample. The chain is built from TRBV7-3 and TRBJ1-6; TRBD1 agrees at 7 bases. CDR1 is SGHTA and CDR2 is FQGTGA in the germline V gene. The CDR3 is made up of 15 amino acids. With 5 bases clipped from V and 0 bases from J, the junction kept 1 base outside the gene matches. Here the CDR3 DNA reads TGTGCCAGCAGCCGGGACAGCTCCTATAATTCACCCCTCCACTTT. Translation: CASSRDSSYNSPLHF.

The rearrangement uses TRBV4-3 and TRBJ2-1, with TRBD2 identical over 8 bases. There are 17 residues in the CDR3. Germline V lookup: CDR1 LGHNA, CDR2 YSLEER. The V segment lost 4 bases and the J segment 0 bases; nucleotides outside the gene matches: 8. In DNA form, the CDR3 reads TGCGCCAGCAGCCGAAACAGAGCGGGGGACTCCTACAATGAGCAGTTCTTC. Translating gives CASSRNRAGDSYNEQFF.